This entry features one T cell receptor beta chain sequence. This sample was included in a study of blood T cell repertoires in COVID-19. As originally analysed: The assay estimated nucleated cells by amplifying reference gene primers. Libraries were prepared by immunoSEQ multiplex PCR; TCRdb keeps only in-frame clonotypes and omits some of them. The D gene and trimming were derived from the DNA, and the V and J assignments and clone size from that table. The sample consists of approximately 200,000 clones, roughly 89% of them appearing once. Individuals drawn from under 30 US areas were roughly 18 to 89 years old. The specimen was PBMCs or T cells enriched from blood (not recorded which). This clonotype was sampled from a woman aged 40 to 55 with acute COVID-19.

CDR3 coding DNA: TGTGCCAGCCGGGCTAGCGGGAGCGACACCGGGGAGCTGTTTTTT. Its translation is CASRASGSDTGELFF. The V call is TRBV2, the J call TRBJ2-2; TRBD2 matches at 10 bases. The germline gives CDR1 SNHLY, CDR2 FYNNEI. J was trimmed by 3 bases and V by 8 bases; bases with no gene match: 6. The length of the CDR3 is 15 residues.